Sequencing of this T cell receptor beta chain was carried out in a study of blood T cell repertoires in COVID-19. TCRdb's table, derived via immunoSEQ multiplex PCR, lists solely in-frame clones and lacks some. The table includes about 200,000 clones, roughly 82% detected once. The CDR3 runs 15 residues. CDR1 KGHSY and CDR2 FQNENV come from the germline V gene. The ends were cut back, 0 bases at V and 4 bases at J, with 10 bases in the middle. The sample holds one count of this clone. The clonotype originates from a man in his forties with acute COVID-19. The specimen was PBMCs or T cells enriched from blood (not recorded which). This rearrangement joins TRBV16 to TRBJ1-3; D unresolved. CDR3 sequence reads: CASSQSEGPGNTIYF. The CDR3 DNA follows: TGTGCCAGCAGCCAATCGGAGGGTCCGGGAAACACCATATATTTT.